These T cell receptor beta chains were read from a single sample in a study of cytomegalovirus exposure and HLA in healthy donors. Clones were sequenced by immunoSEQ multiplex PCR, and TCRdb holds only the in-frame ones, with some missing. The sample shows roughly 280,000 clones, 65% to 90% of them seen only once. The sample consisted of PBMCs. These receptors all stem from a woman aged 18-29 years in good health and CMV-seronegative. CDR3s include the opening cysteine and the closing phenylalanine or tryptophan. The D gene is left open where the match is weak. Some rows have no size entry. The others give once, few or many, or a class for an expanded clone.

TRBJ2-6 | TRBD1 | . | 17 | TRBV7-3 | CASSRGTGSSGANVLTF | TGTGCCAGCAGCAGAGGGACAGGGAGCTCTGGGGCCAACGTCCTGACTTTC
TRBJ2-7 | TRBD1 | . | 16 | TRBV7-9 | CASSFGQGAQDYEQYF | TGTGCCAGCAGCTTCGGACAGGGGGCGCAGGACTACGAGCAGTACTTC
TRBJ2-7 | TRBD1 | . | 17 | TRBV5-4 | CASSHDPGQGTSYEQYF | TGTGCCAGCAGCCACGATCCGGGACAGGGGACTTCCTACGAGCAGTACTTC
TRBJ2-4 | . | . | 15 | TRBV27 | CASSFQGRQGDIQYF | TGTGCCAGCAGTTTTCAAGGGAGGCAGGGAGACATTCAGTACTTC
TRBJ1-4 | . | . | 15 | TRBV18 | CASSPRRGEGEKLFF | TGTGCCAGCTCACCACGGCGCGGGGAGGGTGAAAAACTGTTTTTT
TRBJ1-4 | . | . | 15 | TRBV11-2 | CASSSFKTPHEKLFF | TGTGCCAGCAGCTCATTCAAGACTCCGCATGAAAAACTGTTTTTT
TRBJ2-7 | . | . | 17 | TRBV19 | CASSIAPLGRVSYEQYF | TGTGCCAGTAGTATAGCGCCGCTGGGCAGGGTCTCCTACGAGCAGTACTTC
TRBJ2-1 | TRBD2 | . | 15 | TRBV6-1 | CASSLAGDSYNEQFF | TGTGCCAGCAGTCTAGCGGGGGATTCCTACAATGAGCAGTTCTTC
TRBJ1-1 | . | . | 13 | TRBV10-3 | CAISEIARVEAFF | TGTGCCATCAGTGAGATCGCCCGGGTTGAAGCTTTCTTT
TRBJ1-2 | . | few | 13 | TRBV6-5 | CASSYRPGGGYTF | TGTGCCAGCAGTTACCGGCCCGGGGGGGGCTACACCTTC
TRBJ2-3 | . | . | 14 | TRBV10-2 | CATLGLSFSDTQYF | TGCGCCACCCTCGGACTTAGCTTTTCGGATACGCAGTATTTT
TRBJ1-4 | . | once | 15 | TRBV6-5 | CASSYSRGSGEKLFF | TGTGCCAGCAGTTACTCGCGGGGGAGTGGGGAAAAACTGTTTTTT
TRBJ1-6 | . | . | 17 | TRBV27 | CASSRRLQGSYDSPLHF | TGTGCCAGCAGTCGACGATTACAGGGAAGCTATGATTCACCCCTCCACTTT
TRBJ1-1 | TRBD1 | . | 14 | TRBV11-3 | CASSSYRGSTEAFF | TGTGCCAGCAGCTCCTACAGGGGAAGTACTGAAGCTTTCTTT
TRBJ2-7 | . | . | 14 | TRBV27 | CASRNTGAVYEQYF | TGTGCCAGCAGGAACACAGGTGCGGTCTACGAGCAGTACTTC
TRBJ1-5 | TRBD1 | . | 15 | TRBV9 | CASSVDGQGGQPQHF | TGTGCCAGCAGCGTAGACGGACAGGGAGGTCAGCCCCAGCATTTT
TRBJ1-5 | TRBD1 | . | 14 | TRBV5-1 | CASSSGGADQPQHF | TGCGCCAGCAGCTCAGGGGGCGCGGATCAGCCCCAGCATTTT
TRBJ2-1 | TRBD2 | once | 15 | TRBV4-1 | CASSHTSGDYNEQFF | TGCGCCAGCAGCCATACTAGCGGTGATTACAATGAGCAGTTCTTC
TRBJ1-2 | TRBD1 | . | 14 | TRBV7-9 | CASSLLSGGNGYTF | TGTGCCAGCAGCTTACTGTCAGGGGGGAATGGCTACACCTTC
TRBJ1-2 | TRBD1 | . | 15 | TRBV9 | CASSVDGTGSYGYTF | TGTGCCAGCAGCGTAGACGGGACAGGGTCCTATGGCTACACCTTC
TRBJ1-2 | . | many | 15 | TRBV19 | CASSPEGQGRLGYTF | TGTGCCAGTAGTCCCGAGGGGCAGGGGAGACTTGGCTACACCTTC
TRBJ1-4 | . | . | 16 | TRBV18 | CASSHNRAQGPEELFF | TGTGCCAGCTCACACAACCGGGCCCAGGGGCCTGAGGAACTGTTTTTT
TRBJ2-7 | . | . | 14 | TRBV5-1 | CASSLAPGTYEQYF | TGCGCCAGCAGCTTGGCTCCAGGGACCTACGAGCAGTACTTC
TRBJ2-1 | TRBD1 | . | 15 | TRBV7-2 | CASSFTGTGGNEQFF | TGTGCCAGCAGCTTTACCGGTACAGGGGGCAATGAGCAGTTCTTC
TRBJ2-7 | . | . | 12 | TRBV11-2 | CASSSGRGEQYF | TGTGCCAGCAGCTCAGGAAGGGGCGAGCAGTACTTC
TRBJ2-7 | TRBD1 | . | 15 | TRBV28 | CASSLPGQGLHEQYF | TGTGCCAGCAGTTTGCCGGGACAGGGGCTCCACGAGCAGTACTTC
TRBJ1-5 | . | . | 15 | TRBV6-6 | CASSLGGGGNQPQHF | TGTGCCAGCAGTTTAGGAGGGGGGGGCAATCAGCCCCAGCATTTT